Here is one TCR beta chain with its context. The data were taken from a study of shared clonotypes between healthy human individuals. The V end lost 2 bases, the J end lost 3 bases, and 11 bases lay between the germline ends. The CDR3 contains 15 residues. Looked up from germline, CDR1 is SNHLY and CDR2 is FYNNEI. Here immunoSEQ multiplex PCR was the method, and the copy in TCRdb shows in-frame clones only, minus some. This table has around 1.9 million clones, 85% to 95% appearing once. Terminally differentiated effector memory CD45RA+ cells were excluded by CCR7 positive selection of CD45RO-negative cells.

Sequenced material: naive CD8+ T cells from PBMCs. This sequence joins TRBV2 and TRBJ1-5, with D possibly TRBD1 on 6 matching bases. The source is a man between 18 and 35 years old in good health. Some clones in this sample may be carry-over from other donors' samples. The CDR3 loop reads CASSETGAYNQPQHF. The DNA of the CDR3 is TGTGCCAGCAGTGAAACGGGGGCTTACAATCAGCCCCAGCATTTT.